This record covers a single TCR beta chain. As yet, its antigen is unknown. Sequenced by immunoSEQ multiplex PCR; TCRdb stores in-frame clones only, minus some. The sample includes more than 2,000,000 clones, approximately 93% of them seen just once. This record comes from a study of shared clonotypes between healthy human individuals. Only Caucasian adults living in Nashville, Tennessee served as donors. V lost 1 base to trimming and J lost 1 base, with 7 bases between them. CDR3 length: 14 residues. Germline lookup yields CDR1 MNHNS and CDR2 SASEGT. Study conclusions and caveats: The study drew on few donors, limiting represented genetic and exposure-history diversity. Clonotype sharing among donors was thought likely to change with sequencing depth.

The chain has TRBV6-1 and TRBJ1-1; D gene uncertain. Material for sequencing was naive CD4+ T cells from PBMCs. Subset indicated: CD45RA+ positively selected. The TCR sequence derives from a man aged 18 to 35 in good health. Some clones in this sample may be carry-over from other donors' samples. The CDR3 DNA sequence: TGTGCCAGCAGTGAAGGCTCTGCGAACACTGAAGCTTTCTTT. It codes for CASSEGSANTEAFF.